The 28 T cell receptor gamma chains reported below all come from one sample, sequenced in a study of gamma-delta T cells after stem cell transplantation. TCRdb used CATT to re-call clones from the RT-PCR reads. The sample has 300 to 350 gamma-chain clones, roughly 54% seen once. Material: gamma-delta T cells. The receptor set was obtained from a human donor. It is not recorded whose cells these are; they may come from a transplant donor.

This chain uses TRGV9 with TRGJ1 or TRGJ2. There are 13 residues in the CDR3. The germline gives CDR1 GITISATS, CDR2 ISYDGTV (reference sequence). Germline trimming cut 0 bases from V and 4 bases from J; bases unmatched to any gene: 3. In nucleotides, the CDR3 is TGTGCCTTGTGGGAGGTGCGATATTATAAGAAACTCTTT. This codes for CALWEVRYYKKLF.

Here the J gene is TRGJP and the V gene is not called. CDR3 size: 17 residues. The CDR3 coding sequence is TGTGCCTTGTGGGAGGTGCTTCCGGAGTTGGGCAAAAAAATCAAGGTATTT. Translated, it gives CALWEVLPELGKKIKVF.

By its share, this clone is large (0.1 to 1%). DNA of the CDR3: TGTGCCTTGTGGGTTATAGTGGAGTTGGGCAAAAAAATCAAGGTATTT. Amino acid sequence: CALWVIVELGKKIKVF. V and J are TRGV9 and TRGJP. After removal of 5 bases from V and 7 bases from J, the junction contained 8 bases not matched to a gene. There are 16 residues in the CDR3. CDR1 and CDR2 from the germline V gene are GITISATS and ISYDGTV (reference sequence).

Concerning this clone: Germline is not matched at one junction end, which may reflect a read error. V gene TRGV9 combines with J gene TRGJP. TCRdb gives no J gene; it was assigned here by matching the DNA to germline. The CDR3 consists of 16 residues. Germline CDR1 is GITISATS and CDR2 is ISYDGTV (reference sequence). The CDR3 DNA is TGTGCCTTGTGGGAGGTGCAAGAGTGGGGCAAAAAAAACAAGGTATTT. As protein: CALWEVQEWGKKNKVF.

Details on this clone: Since a much larger clone is just one base distant, this may be a read error. As DNA, the CDR3 is TGTGCCTTGTGGGAGGCTTATTATAAGAAACTCTTT. It is translated as CALWEAYYKKLF. The chain has TRGV9 and TRGJ1 or TRGJ2. In the absence of a J gene in TCRdb, the DNA was matched to germline to assign it here. The germline V gene has CDR1 GITISATS and CDR2 ISYDGTV (reference sequence). This CDR3 has 12 residues. Losses at the gene ends were 2 bases for V and 3 bases for J; bases not matched to a gene: 1.

Concerning this clone: Distinct nucleotide sequences in the sample also encode this CDR3. Here the CDR3 reads CALWEVRELGKKIKVF. The CDR3 DNA reads as TGTGCCTTGTGGGAGGTTCGAGAGTTGGGCAAAAAAATCAAGGTATTT. J is TRGJP and V is TRGV9. The J gene is absent in TCRdb and was assigned here via DNA matching to germline. Germline CDR1 is GITISATS and CDR2 is ISYDGTV (reference sequence). V was pared by 1 base and J by 6 bases, with 3 bases of the junction left unmatched. This CDR3 contains 16 residues.

Here the V gene is TRGV9, but the J gene went uncalled. The CDR3 spans 16 residues. Germline CDR1 is GITISATS and CDR2 is ISYDGTV (reference sequence). CDR3 nucleotide sequence: TGTGCCTTGTGGGAGGCCCTTGAGTTGGGCAAAAAAATCAAGGTCTTT. Its translation: CALWEALELGKKIKVF.

A note on this clone: At one of its ends the junction is not consistent with the germline gene, which may arise from a read error. This chain joins TRGV9 and TRGJ1 or TRGJ2. CDR3 length equals 15 residues. Germline-derived CDR1 and CDR2 are GITISATS and ISYDGTV (reference sequence). This CDR3 reads CALWEVFHSHYNKLF. The CDR3 nucleotides read TGTGCCTTGTGGGAGGTGTTCCATTCGCATTATAATAAACTCTTT.

This clone came up a few times. Written as DNA, the CDR3 is TGTGCCTTGTGGCAAATCCAAGAGTTGGGCAAAAAAATCAAGGTATTT. Protein product: CALWQIQELGKKIKVF. The rearrangement links TRGV9 to TRGJP. Since TCRdb gives no J gene, matching the DNA to germline was used here to assign it. Germline CDR1 GITISATS, CDR2 ISYDGTV (reference sequence). The V and J ends lost 6 bases and 4 bases, in that order; junction bases with no gene match: 6. The CDR3 is 16 amino acids.

Comments on this clone: One junction end disagrees with the germline gene, perhaps due to a read error. Within the sample, other DNA sequences also encode this same CDR3. The J gene is TRGJP, the V gene TRGV9. The J gene is absent in TCRdb and was assigned here via DNA matching to germline. The CDR3 consists of 20 residues. Germline V gene sequence: CDR1 GITISATS, CDR2 ISYDGTV (reference sequence). DNA of the CDR3: TGTGCCTTGTGGGAGGTGCATGTCGGGCCTCAAGAGTTGGGTAAAAAAAACAAGGTATTT. Amino acid sequence: CALWEVHVGPQELGKKNKVF.

Notes on this clone: One junction end disagrees with the germline gene, perhaps due to a read error. The sample contains more than one DNA sequence encoding this CDR3. J is TRGJP and V is TRGV9. Because TCRdb records no J gene, it was assigned here through a match of the DNA to germline. Germline CDR1 reads GITISATS; CDR2 reads ISYDGTV (reference sequence). The CDR3 totals 16 residues. CDR3 region: CALWEGKELGKKIKVF. CDR3 coding DNA: TGTGCCTTGTGGGAGGGGAAAGAGCTGGGCAAAAAAATCAAGGTATTT.

This chain links TRGV3 with TRGJ1 or TRGJ2. The J gene, absent from TCRdb, was called here by matching the DNA to germline. This CDR3 is built from 13 residues. Looked up from germline, CDR1 is VTNTFY and CDR2 is YDVSTARD (reference sequence). J gave up 2 bases and V 0 bases, and 1 base lay outside the gene matches. The CDR3 protein is CATWDRYYYKKLF. The CDR3 DNA reads as TGTGCCACCTGGGACAGGTATTATTATAAGAAACTCTTT.

With regard to this clone: This could be a read error, since a much larger clone is one nucleotide away. The V call is TRGV9, the J call TRGJP. Assignment of the J gene here rests on matching the DNA to germline, because TCRdb gives none. This CDR3 spans 16 amino acids. Germline trimming cut 4 bases from V and 3 bases from J; bases unmatched to any gene: 3. Germline loops: CDR1 GITISATS, CDR2 ISYDGTV (reference sequence). Here the CDR3 DNA reads TGTGCCTTGTGGGACGTGCAAGAGTTGGGCAAAAAAATCAAGGTATTT. Residues: CALWDVQELGKKIKVF.

As for this clone: The likely explanation is a read error, given a far larger clone one base away. CDR3 in amino acids: CALWETYYNKLF. In DNA, the CDR3 is TGTGCCTTGTGGGAGACTTATTATAATAAACTCTTT. Although no V gene was called, TRGJ1 or TRGJ2 is the J gene. The CDR3 loop spans 12 amino acids.

The chain combines TRGV9 with TRGJP. The J gene was missing in TCRdb and was found by matching the end of the DNA to germline. CDR1 GITISATS and CDR2 ISYDGTV come from the germline V gene (reference sequence). The CDR3 is 17 amino acids. Unmatched junction bases numbered 4, after V lost 1 base and J lost 4 bases. Here the CDR3 reads CALWEVHQELGKKIKVF. CDR3 DNA: TGTGCCTTGTGGGAGGTTCACCAAGAGTTGGGCAAAAAAATCAAGGTATTT.

The genes are TRGV9 and TRGJ1 or TRGJ2. No J gene is reported in TCRdb; it was inferred here by comparing the DNA with germline. Germline-derived CDR1 and CDR2 are GITISATS and ISYDGTV (reference sequence). After removal of 0 bases from V and 11 bases from J, the junction contained 7 bases not matched to a gene. The CDR3 sequence is 12 residues long. CDR3 protein: CALWEVREEKLF. DNA of the CDR3: TGTGCCTTGTGGGAGGTGCGAGAGGAGAAACTCTTT.

This clone was observed a few times. This chain connects TRGV9 to TRGJP. The J gene, absent from TCRdb, was called here by matching the DNA to germline. The germline V gene has CDR1 GITISATS and CDR2 ISYDGTV (reference sequence). V lost 5 bases to trimming and J lost 7 bases; unmatched junction nucleotides: 11. The CDR3 length is 17 residues. CDR3 bases: TGTGCCTTGTGGGGTGGGGTGGGGGAGTTGGGCAAAAAAATCAAGGTATTT. The encoded protein is CALWGGVGELGKKIKVF.

About this clone: A read error is possible here, since a much larger clone lies one base away. V gene TRGV9 combines with J gene TRGJP. TCRdb is silent on the J gene; assignment here came from matching the DNA to germline. The germline CDR1 and CDR2 sequences are GITISATS and ISYDGTV (reference sequence). This CDR3 has 17 residues. The CDR3 DNA follows: TGTGCCTTGTGGGAGGTGCTAGAAGAGTTGGGCAAAAAAAGCAAGGTATTT. Translating gives CALWEVLEELGKKSKVF.

The chain joins TRGV9 to TRGJP. The J gene was missing in TCRdb and was found by matching the end of the DNA to germline. The CDR3 loop spans 16 amino acids. V lost 12 bases, J lost 7 bases, and 15 bases stayed unmatched. From germline, CDR1 is GITISATS and CDR2 ISYDGTV (reference sequence). The chain's CDR3 is CAVLVIVELGKKIKVF. CDR3 DNA: TGTGCCGTGTTGGTTATAGTGGAGTTGGGCAAAAAAATCAAGGTATTT.

This rearrangement joins TRGV9 to TRGJ1 or TRGJ2. The J gene is absent in TCRdb and was assigned here via DNA matching to germline. Germline V gene data show CDR1 as GITISATS and CDR2 as ISYDGTV (reference sequence). This CDR3 is 11 amino acids long. V dropped 3 bases and J dropped 10; count of bases not matched to a gene: 6. CDR3 sequence reads: CALWELGKKLF. CDR3 DNA sequence: TGTGCCTTGTGGGAGTTGGGCAAGAAACTCTTT.

Concerning this clone: The germline gene is not matched at one end of the junction; a read error may be the cause. The CDR3 DNA sequence: TGTGCCTTGTGGGAGGTGCAGGGAGAGTTGGGCAAAAAAAACAAGGTATTT. It is translated as CALWEVQGELGKKNKVF. This chain uses TRGV9 with TRGJP. The J gene, left out of TCRdb, was set here by checking the DNA against germline. The CDR3 covers 17 residues. CDR1 and CDR2 from the germline V gene are GITISATS and ISYDGTV (reference sequence).

This clone is deemed large. CDR3 loop: CALWEVAPELGKKIKVF. CDR3 nucleotide sequence: TGTGCCTTGTGGGAGGTAGCCCCAGAGTTGGGCAAAAAAATCAAGGTATTT. The chain employs TRGV9 and TRGJP. V lost 1 base and J lost 6; bases outside the gene matches: 6. Germline V gene sequence: CDR1 GITISATS, CDR2 ISYDGTV (reference sequence). The CDR3 is 17 residues long.

Concerning this clone itself: A read error is possible here, since a much larger clone lies one base away. The CDR3 DNA reads TGTGCCTTGTGGGAGCTCGGGGGGTTGGGCAAAAAAATAAAGGTATTT. This codes for CALWELGGLGKKIKVF. The V gene is listed as TRGV9; no J gene was called. Germline assignment: CDR1 GITISATS and CDR2 ISYDGTV (reference sequence). The CDR3 runs 16 residues.

V usage is TRGV9 and J usage is TRGJP. Since TCRdb gives no J gene, matching the DNA to germline was used here to assign it. The junction had 9 bases not matched to a gene; V was cut back by 6 bases and J by 7 bases. In germline, CDR1 is GITISATS, CDR2 ISYDGTV (reference sequence). This CDR3 contains 16 residues. In DNA form, the CDR3 reads TGTGCCTTGTGGACCCCCTTCGAGTTGGGCAAAAAAATCAAGGTATTT. Translation: CALWTPFELGKKIKVF.

J is TRGJP and V is TRGV9. Matching the DNA to germline supplied the J gene, which TCRdb does not give. The V segment lost 0 bases and the J segment 9 bases; nucleotides outside the gene matches: 5. Per the germline V gene, CDR1 is GITISATS and CDR2 is ISYDGTV (reference sequence). The CDR3 spans 16 residues. The CDR3 region is CALWEVLGLGKKIKVF. The CDR3, as DNA: TGTGCCTTGTGGGAGGTGCTGGGGTTGGGCAAAAAAATCAAGGTATTT.

Here the V gene is TRGV9, but the J gene went uncalled. Germline CDR1 is GITISATS and CDR2 is ISYDGTV (reference sequence). This CDR3 spans 16 amino acids. The CDR3 sequence is CALWEAKELGKKIKVF. The CDR3 DNA reads as TGTGCCTTGTGGGAGGCGAAAGAGTTGGGCAAAAAAATAAAGGTATTT.

This chain joins TRGV9 and TRGJP. TCRdb offers no J gene call, so here the DNA was matched to germline to obtain one. Germline V gene lookup returns CDR1 GITISATS and CDR2 ISYDGTV (reference sequence). This CDR3 is built from 14 residues. V was pared by 3 bases and J by 9 bases, with 2 bases of the junction left unmatched. The DNA for the CDR3 is TGTGCCTTGTGGGAGAGGTTGGGCAAAAAAATCAAGGTATTT. Translating gives CALWERLGKKIKVF.

About this clone itself: Germline and junction disagree at one end, which may indicate a read error. J is TRGJ1 or TRGJ2 and V is TRGV9. In the absence of a J gene in TCRdb, the DNA was matched to germline to assign it here. The CDR3 is 11 residues long. Looked up from germline, CDR1 is GITISATS and CDR2 is ISYDGTV (reference sequence). The CDR3 nucleotides are TGTGCTTTGTGGGAGGTGAATAGGAAACTCTTT. Encoded protein: CALWEVNRKLF.